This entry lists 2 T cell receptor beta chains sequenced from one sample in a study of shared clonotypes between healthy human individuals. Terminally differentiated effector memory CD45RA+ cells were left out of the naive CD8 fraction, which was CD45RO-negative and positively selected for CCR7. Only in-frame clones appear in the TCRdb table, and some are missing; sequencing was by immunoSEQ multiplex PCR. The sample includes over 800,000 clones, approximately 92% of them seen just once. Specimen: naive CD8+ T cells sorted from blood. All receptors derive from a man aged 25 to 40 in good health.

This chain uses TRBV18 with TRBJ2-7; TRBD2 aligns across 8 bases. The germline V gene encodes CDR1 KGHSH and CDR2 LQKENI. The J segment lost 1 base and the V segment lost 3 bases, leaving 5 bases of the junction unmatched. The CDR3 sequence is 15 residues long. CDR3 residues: CASSPARLASYEQYF. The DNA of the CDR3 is TGTGCCAGCTCACCGGCGCGACTAGCGTCCTACGAGCAGTACTTC.

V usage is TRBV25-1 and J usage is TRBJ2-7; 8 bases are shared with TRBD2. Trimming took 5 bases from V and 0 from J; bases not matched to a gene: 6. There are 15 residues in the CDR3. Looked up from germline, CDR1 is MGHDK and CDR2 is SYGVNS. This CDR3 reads CASSPIAGSSYEQYF. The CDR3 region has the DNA TGTGCCAGCAGTCCCATAGCGGGGAGCTCCTACGAGCAGTACTTC.